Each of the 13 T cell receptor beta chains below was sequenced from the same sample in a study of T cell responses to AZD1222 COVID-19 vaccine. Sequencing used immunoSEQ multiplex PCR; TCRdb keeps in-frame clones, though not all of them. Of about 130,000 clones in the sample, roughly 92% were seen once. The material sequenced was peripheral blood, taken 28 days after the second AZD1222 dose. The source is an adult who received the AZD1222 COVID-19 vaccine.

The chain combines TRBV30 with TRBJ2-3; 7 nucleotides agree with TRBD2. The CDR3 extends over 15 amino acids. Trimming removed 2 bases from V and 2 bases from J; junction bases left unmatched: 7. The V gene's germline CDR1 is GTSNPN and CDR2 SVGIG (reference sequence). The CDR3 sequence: CAWSWGGLDTDTQYF. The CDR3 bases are TGTGCCTGGAGTTGGGGCGGACTAGACACAGATACGCAGTATTTT.

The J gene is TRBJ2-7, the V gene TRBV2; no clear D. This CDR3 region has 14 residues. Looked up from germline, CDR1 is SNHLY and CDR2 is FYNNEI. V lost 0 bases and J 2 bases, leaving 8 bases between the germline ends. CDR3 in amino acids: CASSEAGKAYEQYF. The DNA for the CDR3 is TGTGCCAGCAGTGAAGCGGGGAAGGCCTACGAGCAGTACTTC. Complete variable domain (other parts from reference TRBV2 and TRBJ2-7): EPEVTQTPSHQVTQMGQEVILRCVPISNHLYFYWYRQILGQKVEFLVSFYNNEISEKSEIFDDQFSVERPDGSNFTLKIRSTKLEDSAMYFCASSEAGKAYEQYFGPGTRLTVT.

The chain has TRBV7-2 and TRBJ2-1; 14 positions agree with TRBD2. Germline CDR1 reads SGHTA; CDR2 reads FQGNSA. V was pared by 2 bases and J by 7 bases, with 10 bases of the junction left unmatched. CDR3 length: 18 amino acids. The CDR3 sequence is CASSLLPSGLAGGNEQFF. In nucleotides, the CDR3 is TGTGCCAGCAGCTTACTCCCCTCCGGACTAGCGGGGGGAAATGAGCAGTTCTTC.

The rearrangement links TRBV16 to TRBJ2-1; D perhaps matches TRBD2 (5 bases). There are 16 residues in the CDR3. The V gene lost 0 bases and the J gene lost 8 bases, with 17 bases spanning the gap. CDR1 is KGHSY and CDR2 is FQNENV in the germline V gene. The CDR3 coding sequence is TGTGCCAGCAGCCAATCGGGCGTCACCTCAGCGGATGAGCAGTTCTTC. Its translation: CASSQSGVTSADEQFF.

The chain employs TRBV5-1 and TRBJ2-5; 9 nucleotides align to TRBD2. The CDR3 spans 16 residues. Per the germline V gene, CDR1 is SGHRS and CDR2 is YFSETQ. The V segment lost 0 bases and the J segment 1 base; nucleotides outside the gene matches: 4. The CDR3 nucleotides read TGCGCCAGCAGCTTGGGGAGCGGGAGGCTCCAAGAGACCCAGTACTTC. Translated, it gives CASSLGSGRLQETQYF.

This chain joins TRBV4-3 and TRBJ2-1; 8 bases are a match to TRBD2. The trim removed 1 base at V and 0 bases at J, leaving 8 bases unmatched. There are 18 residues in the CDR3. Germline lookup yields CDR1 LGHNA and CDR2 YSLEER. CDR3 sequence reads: CASSQAGTSRLSYNEQFF. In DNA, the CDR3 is TGCGCCAGCAGCCAAGCAGGGACTAGTCGCCTCTCCTACAATGAGCAGTTCTTC.

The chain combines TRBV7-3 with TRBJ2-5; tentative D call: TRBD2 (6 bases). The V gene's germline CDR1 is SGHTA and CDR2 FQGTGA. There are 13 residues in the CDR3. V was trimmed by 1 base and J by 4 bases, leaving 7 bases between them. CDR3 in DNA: TGTGCCAGCAGCTTAAATAGCGGAGAGACCCAGTACTTC. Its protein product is CASSLNSGETQYF.

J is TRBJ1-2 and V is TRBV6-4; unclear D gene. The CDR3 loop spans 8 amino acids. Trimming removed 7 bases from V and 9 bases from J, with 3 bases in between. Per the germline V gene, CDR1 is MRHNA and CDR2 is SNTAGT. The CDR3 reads CASTRYTF. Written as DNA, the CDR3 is TGTGCCAGCACTCGCTACACCTTC.

CDR3 nucleotides: TGCAGCGTTGAAGTGTTTCACAATGAGCAGTTCTTC. Translated: CSVEVFHNEQFF. J is TRBJ2-1 and V is TRBV29-1; D remains ambiguous. The CDR3 is 12 amino acids. With 1 base removed from V and 5 bases from J, the gap between germline ends came to 6 bases. Per the germline V gene, CDR1 is SQVTM and CDR2 is ANQGSEA.

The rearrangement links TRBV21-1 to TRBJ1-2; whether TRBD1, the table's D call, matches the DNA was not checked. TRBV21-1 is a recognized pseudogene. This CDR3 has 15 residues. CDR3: CASSKEDRENYGYTF. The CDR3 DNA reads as TGTGCCAGCAGCAAAGAGGACAGGGAGAACTATGGCTACACCTTC.

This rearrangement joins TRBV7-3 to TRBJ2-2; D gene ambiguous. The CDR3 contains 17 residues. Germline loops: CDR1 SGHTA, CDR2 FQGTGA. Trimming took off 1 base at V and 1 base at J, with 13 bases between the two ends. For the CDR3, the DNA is TGTGCCAGCAGCTTAAATCCCGGCTTGGGGAACACCGGGGAGCTGTTTTTT. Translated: CASSLNPGLGNTGELFF.

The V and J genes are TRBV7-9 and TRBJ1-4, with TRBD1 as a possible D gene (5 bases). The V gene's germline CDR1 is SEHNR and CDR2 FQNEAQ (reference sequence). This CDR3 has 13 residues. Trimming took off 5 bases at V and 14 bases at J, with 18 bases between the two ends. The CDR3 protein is CASSLLPGHHLFF. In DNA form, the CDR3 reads TGTGCCAGCAGCCTCCTTCCAGGACATCATCTGTTTTTT.

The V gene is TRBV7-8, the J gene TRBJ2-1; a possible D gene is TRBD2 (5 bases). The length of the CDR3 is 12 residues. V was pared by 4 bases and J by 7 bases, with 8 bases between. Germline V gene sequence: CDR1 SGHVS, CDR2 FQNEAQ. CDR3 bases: TGTGCCAGCAGCTCGAGGGCGAATGAGCAGTTCTTC. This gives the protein CASSSRANEQFF.